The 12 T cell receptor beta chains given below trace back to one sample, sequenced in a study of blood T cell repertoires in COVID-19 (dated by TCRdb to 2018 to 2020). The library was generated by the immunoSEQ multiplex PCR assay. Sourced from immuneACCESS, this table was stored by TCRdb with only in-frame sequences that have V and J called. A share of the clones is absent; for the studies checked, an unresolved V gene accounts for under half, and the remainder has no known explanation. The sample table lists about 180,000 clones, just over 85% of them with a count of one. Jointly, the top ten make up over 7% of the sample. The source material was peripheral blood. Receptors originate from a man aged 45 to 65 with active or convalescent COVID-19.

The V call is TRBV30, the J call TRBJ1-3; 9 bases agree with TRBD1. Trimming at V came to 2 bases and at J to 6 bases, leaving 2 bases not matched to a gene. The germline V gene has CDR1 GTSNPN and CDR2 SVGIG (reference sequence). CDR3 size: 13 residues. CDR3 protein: CAWSTGGENTIYF. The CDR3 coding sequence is TGTGCCTGGAGTACAGGGGGCGAAAACACCATATATTTT.

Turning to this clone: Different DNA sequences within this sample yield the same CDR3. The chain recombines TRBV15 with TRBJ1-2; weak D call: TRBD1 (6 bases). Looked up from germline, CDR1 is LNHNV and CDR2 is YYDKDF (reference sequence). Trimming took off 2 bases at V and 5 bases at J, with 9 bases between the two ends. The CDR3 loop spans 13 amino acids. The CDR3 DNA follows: TGTGCCACCAGCAGACAGGGGCAATATGGCTACACCTTC. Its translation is CATSRQGQYGYTF.

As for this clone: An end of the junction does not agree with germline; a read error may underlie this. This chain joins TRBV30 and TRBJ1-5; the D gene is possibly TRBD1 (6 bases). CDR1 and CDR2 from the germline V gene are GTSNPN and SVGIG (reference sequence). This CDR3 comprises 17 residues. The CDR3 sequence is CAWSSNPGAASIQPQHF. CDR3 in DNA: TGTGCCTGGAGTAGTAACCCAGGGGCTGCTAGCATTCAGCCCCAGCATTTT.

CDR3 in DNA: TGTGCCAGCAGCGCCCCAGGACAGTCCAAAAACATTCAGTACTTC. This translates into CASSAPGQSKNIQYF. This sequence joins TRBV9 and TRBJ2-4; a weak D match, TRBD1 (6 bases). V gave up 3 bases and J gave up 2 bases, with 12 bases separating them. CDR1 and CDR2 from the germline V gene are SGDLS and YYNGEE. This CDR3 spans 15 amino acids.

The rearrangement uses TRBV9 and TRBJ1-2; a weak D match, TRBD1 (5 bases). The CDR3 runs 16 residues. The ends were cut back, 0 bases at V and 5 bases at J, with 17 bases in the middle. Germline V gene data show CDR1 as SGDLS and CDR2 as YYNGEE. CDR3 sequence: CASSVEPRAEGYGYTF. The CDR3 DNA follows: TGTGCCAGCAGCGTAGAACCCAGGGCAGAAGGGTATGGCTACACCTTC.

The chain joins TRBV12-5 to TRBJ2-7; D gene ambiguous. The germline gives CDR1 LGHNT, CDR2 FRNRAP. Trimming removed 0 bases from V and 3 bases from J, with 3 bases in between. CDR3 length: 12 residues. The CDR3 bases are TGTGCTAGTGGTTTGGTTAACTACGAGCAGTACTTC. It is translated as CASGLVNYEQYF.

The DNA for the CDR3 is TGTGCCAGCAAAACGACAGGGGCGCTCTACACCTTC. This translates into CASKTTGALYTF. The rearrangement links TRBV28 to TRBJ1-2; 8 bases align to TRBD1. Per the germline V gene, CDR1 is MDHEN and CDR2 is SYDVKM. This CDR3 comprises 12 residues. V dropped 7 bases and J dropped 10; count of bases not matched to a gene: 8.

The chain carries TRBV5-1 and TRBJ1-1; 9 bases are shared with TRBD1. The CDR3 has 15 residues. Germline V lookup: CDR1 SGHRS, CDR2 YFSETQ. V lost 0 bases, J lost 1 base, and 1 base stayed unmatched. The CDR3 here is CASSLGQGGNTEAFF. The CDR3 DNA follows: TGCGCCAGCAGCTTGGGACAGGGGGGGAACACTGAAGCTTTCTTT.

The CDR3 protein is CASSQGDRARGGYTF. CDR3 DNA: TGCGCCAGCAGCCAAGGGGACAGGGCCCGTGGTGGCTACACCTTC. V is TRBV4-3 and J is TRBJ1-2; 9 nucleotides line up with TRBD1. CDR1 and CDR2 (germline): LGHNA, YSLEER. V shed 1 base and J 7 bases; nucleotides not matched to a gene: 7. The CDR3 length is 15 residues.

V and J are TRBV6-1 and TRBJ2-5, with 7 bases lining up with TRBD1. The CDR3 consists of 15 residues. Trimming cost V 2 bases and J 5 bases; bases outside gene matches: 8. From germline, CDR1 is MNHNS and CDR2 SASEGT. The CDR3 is CASSEWDSPGETQYF. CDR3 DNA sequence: TGTGCCAGCAGTGAATGGGACAGCCCAGGGGAGACCCAGTACTTC.

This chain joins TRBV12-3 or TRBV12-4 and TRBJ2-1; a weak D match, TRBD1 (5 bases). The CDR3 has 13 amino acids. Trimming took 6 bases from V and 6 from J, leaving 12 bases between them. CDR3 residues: CASSTGFFNEQFF. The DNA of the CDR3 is TGTGCCAGCAGCACAGGTTTTTTCAATGAGCAGTTCTTC.

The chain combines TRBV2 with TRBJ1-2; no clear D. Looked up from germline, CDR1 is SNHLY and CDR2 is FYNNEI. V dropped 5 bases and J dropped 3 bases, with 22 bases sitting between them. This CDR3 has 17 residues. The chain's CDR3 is CASSPLFVPNRDYGYTF. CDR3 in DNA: TGTGCCAGCAGTCCTTTATTCGTTCCTAACCGGGACTATGGCTACACCTTC. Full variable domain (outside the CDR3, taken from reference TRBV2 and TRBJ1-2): EPEVTQTPSHQVTQMGQEVILRCVPISNHLYFYWYRQILGQKVEFLVSFYNNEISEKSEIFDDQFSVERPDGSNFTLKIRSTKLEDSAMYFCASSPLFVPNRDYGYTFGSGTRLTVV.